One sample yielded the 16 T cell receptor beta chains listed below, sequenced in a study of blood T cell repertoires in COVID-19 (dated by TCRdb to the early 2020s). The library was obtained by the immunoSEQ multiplex PCR assay. The table comes from immuneACCESS by way of TCRdb, which keeps in-frame sequences with V and J called. Part of the clones is missing from these tables; in studies checked, under half for an unresolved V gene and the rest for unknown reasons. The sample table lists 60,000 to 90,000 clones, more than 65% of them with a count of one. The ten most abundant clones make up approximately 20% of the sample. Sequenced sample: peripheral blood. The receptor set was obtained from a woman aged 45-59 years with acute or convalescent COVID-19.

The chain couples TRBV6-6 to TRBJ1-4; TRBD1 is a possible D gene (5 bases). The germline CDR1 and CDR2 sequences are MNHNY and SVGAGI (reference sequence). The V end was cut by 6 bases, the J end by 3 bases, with 14 bases between. The CDR3 has 15 residues. The CDR3 region is CASRRFGTPNEKLFF. The CDR3 DNA sequence: TGTGCCAGCAGGCGATTCGGGACTCCTAATGAAAAACTGTTTTTT.

The chain uses TRBV3-1 (or the pseudogene TRBV3-2) and TRBJ2-1; no firm D call. With 4 bases removed from V and 5 bases from J, the gap between germline ends came to 6 bases. Per germline, CDR1 LGHDT and CDR2 YNNKEL (reference sequence). The CDR3 is 12 residues long. The CDR3 nucleotides are TGTGCCAGCAGCCCCCGGGACAATGAGCAGTTCTTC. It codes for CASSPRDNEQFF.

The chain employs TRBV5-4 and TRBJ2-7, with D possibly being TRBD1 (6 bases). Germline V gene data show CDR1 as SGHNT and CDR2 as YYREEE (reference sequence). The CDR3 is 14 amino acids. The germline V and J ends were trimmed by 4 bases and 6 bases, with 17 bases remaining between them. The CDR3 spells CASSLDQGMSEQYF. Written as DNA, the CDR3 is TGTGCCAGCAGCCTTGACCAGGGGATGAGCGAGCAGTACTTC.

The V gene is TRBV30, the J gene TRBJ1-4; a possible D gene is TRBD1 (5 bases). V dropped 3 bases and J dropped 9 bases, with 11 bases sitting between them. The germline gives CDR1 GTSNPN, CDR2 SVGIG (reference sequence). The CDR3 extends over 12 amino acids. The CDR3 sequence is CAWSPSGKKLFF. The CDR3 nucleotides are TGTGCCTGGAGCCCATCAGGGAAAAAACTGTTTTTT.

J is TRBJ2-2 and V is TRBV28, with D maybe TRBD1 (5 bases). Trimming left V 6 bases short and J 5 bases short, with 19 bases between. Germline CDR1 is MDHEN and CDR2 is SYDVKM. There are 16 residues in the CDR3. The CDR3, as DNA: TGTGCCAGCAGCTCTAAGGGTAGGGGAAGGACCGGGGAGCTGTTTTTT. It yields the protein CASSSKGRGRTGELFF.

This clone was seen once. The J gene is TRBJ2-5, the V gene TRBV7-2; no clear D gene. The V and J ends lost 5 bases and 0 bases respectively, with 10 bases between them. The CDR3 covers 14 residues. Germline V lookup: CDR1 SGHTA, CDR2 FQGNSA. CDR3 sequence: CASSPSADQETQYF. DNA of the CDR3: TGTGCCAGCAGCCCATCGGCGGACCAAGAGACCCAGTACTTC. The variable domain in full, completed from reference TRBV7-2 and TRBJ2-5, reads GAGVSQSPSNKVTEKGKDVELRCDPISGHTALYWYRQSLGQGLEFLIYFQGNSAPDKSGLPSDRFSAERTGGSVSTLTIQRTQQEDSAVYLCASSPSADQETQYFGPGTRLLVL.

This clone came up a few times. The genes are TRBV5-6 and TRBJ1-6, with TRBD1 matching 10 bases. V dropped 1 base and J dropped 8; count of bases not matched to a gene: 9. Per the germline V gene, CDR1 is SGHDT and CDR2 is YYEEEE. This CDR3 is 17 amino acids long. The CDR3 loop reads CASSLYNRDRGYSPLHF. CDR3 sequence (DNA): TGTGCCAGCAGCTTGTATAACCGGGACAGGGGCTATTCACCCCTCCACTTT.

The rearrangement uses TRBV7-2 and TRBJ2-1; 10 bases fit TRBD2. Germline V gene sequence: CDR1 SGHTA, CDR2 FQGNSA. With 3 bases clipped from V and 4 bases from J, the junction kept 6 bases outside the gene matches. This CDR3 comprises 16 residues. CDR3 DNA sequence: TGTGCCAGCAGCTTGGAGAGCGGGGGGGCATACAATGAGCAGTTCTTC. Translation: CASSLESGGAYNEQFF.

The rearrangement uses TRBV3-1 (or the pseudogene TRBV3-2) and TRBJ1-3; no clear D gene. V was cut by 1 base and J by 4 bases, with 14 bases left in between. The CDR3 loop spans 16 amino acids. CDR1 is LGHDT, CDR2 YNNKEL, per germline (reference sequence). The CDR3 protein is CASSQGWGGTGNTIYF. The DNA for the CDR3 is TGTGCCAGCAGCCAAGGGTGGGGAGGCACGGGAAACACCATATATTTT.

This clone was counted a few times. DNA of the CDR3: TGTGCCAGCAGTTACCCCCCGGGACAGGGTTCACCCCTCCACTTT. The encoded protein is CASSYPPGQGSPLHF. The J gene is TRBJ1-6, the V gene TRBV6-5, with 9 nucleotides matching TRBD1. Germline V gene lookup returns CDR1 MNHEY and CDR2 SVGAGI. CDR3 size: 15 residues. The junction had 5 bases not matched to a gene; V was cut back by 2 bases and J by 9 bases.

The V and J genes are TRBV7-2 and TRBJ2-5; unclear D gene. Germline lookup yields CDR1 SGHTA and CDR2 FQGNSA. This CDR3 has 15 amino acids. V lost 2 bases, J lost 1 base, and 11 bases lay in between. As DNA, the CDR3 is TGTGCCAGCAGCTTATCTCGTGGCAGCCAAGAGACCCAGTACTTC. Translated, it gives CASSLSRGSQETQYF.

This clone was recorded only once. The CDR3 nucleotides are TGCGCCAGCAGCTCGCAAGAGACCCAGTACTTC. This gives the protein CASSSQETQYF. The rearrangement uses TRBV5-1 and TRBJ2-5; unclear D gene. V was clipped by 3 bases and J by 2 bases, with 2 bases between them. Germline CDR1 and CDR2: SGHRS and YFSETQ. The CDR3 runs to 11 residues.

CDR3 coding DNA: TGTGCCAGCTCACCCAGGACTAGCGGTGAATACAATGAGCAGTTCTTC. It codes for CASSPRTSGEYNEQFF. The genes are TRBV18 and TRBJ2-1, with 10 positions matching TRBD2. V lost 3 bases and J lost 4; bases outside the gene matches: 6. The germline gives CDR1 KGHSH, CDR2 LQKENI. The CDR3 covers 16 residues.

This chain joins TRBV29-1 and TRBJ1-1; tentative D call: TRBD1 (6 bases). This CDR3 contains 12 residues. CDR1 SQVTM and CDR2 ANQGSEA come from the germline V gene. V was cut by 7 bases and J by 4 bases, with 13 bases left in between. The CDR3 DNA is TGCAGCGGCTTACAGGGCAGCACTGAAGCTTTCTTT. Translation: CSGLQGSTEAFF.

This clone was observed a handful of times. V and J are TRBV11-2 and TRBJ2-7, with D possibly TRBD1 on 5 matching bases. With 5 bases removed from V and 3 bases from J, the gap between germline ends came to 17 bases. The CDR3 extends over 15 amino acids. Germline CDR1 is SGHAT and CDR2 is FQNNGV. The CDR3 sequence: CASSPKGVRGYEQYF. The CDR3, as DNA: TGTGCCAGCAGCCCCAAAGGGGTAAGAGGCTACGAGCAGTACTTC.

The gene calls are TRBV7-9 and TRBJ1-1, with D possibly being TRBD1 (6 bases). The germline V gene encodes CDR1 SEHNR and CDR2 FQNEAQ (reference sequence). V gave up 5 bases and J gave up 4 bases, with 20 bases separating them. CDR3 size: 16 residues. CDR3 sequence reads: CASSMPTGKGTTEAFF. The CDR3 nucleotides are TGTGCCAGCAGCATGCCCACAGGGAAGGGGACCACTGAAGCTTTCTTT.